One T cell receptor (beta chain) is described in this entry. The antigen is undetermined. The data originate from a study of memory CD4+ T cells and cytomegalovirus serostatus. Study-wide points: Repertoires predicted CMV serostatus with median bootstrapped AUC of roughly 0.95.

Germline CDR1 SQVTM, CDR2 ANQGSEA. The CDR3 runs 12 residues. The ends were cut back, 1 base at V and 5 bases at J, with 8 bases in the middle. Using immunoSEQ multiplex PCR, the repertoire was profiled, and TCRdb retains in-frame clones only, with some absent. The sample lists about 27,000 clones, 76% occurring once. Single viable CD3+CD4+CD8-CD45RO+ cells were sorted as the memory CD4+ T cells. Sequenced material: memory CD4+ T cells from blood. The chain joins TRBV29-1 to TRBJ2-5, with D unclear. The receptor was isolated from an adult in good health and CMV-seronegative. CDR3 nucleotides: TGCAGCGTTGAAGGTGTTGGGGAGACCCAGTACTTC. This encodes CSVEGVGETQYF.